This is a list of T cell receptor beta chains from one sample in a study of patients and donors after allogeneic stem cell transplantation. TCRdb re-analysed the RT-PCR reads in MiXCR, keeping a single row per CDR3 protein. The sample lists hundreds of thousands of distinct CDR3 sequences, 16% seen once, with around 7.2% in the top ten. The sample was blood, either unsorted or a sorted T cell fraction (not recorded which). Receptors were obtained from a human donor who was either an allogeneic HSCT recipient or a stem cell or donor lymphocyte infusion donor (not recorded which). It is not recorded whose cells these are; they may come from a transplant donor. The CDR3 runs from the conserved cysteine through the conserved F or W. A D gene is named only where the DNA matches it firmly. Part of the rows lack a size; the others show once, few, many or a class for expanded clones.

clone_size	d_call	v_call	j_call	cdr3_aa	cdr3_nt
few	NA	TRBV7-2	TRBJ2-6	CASSPRRTLRGANVLTF	TGTGCCAGCAGCCCAAGACGGACCCTACGGGGGGCCAACGTCCTGACTTTC
NA	NA	TRBV11-3	TRBJ1-6	CASSNTDSPLHF	TGTGCCAGCAGTAACACTGATTCACCCCTCCACTTT
many	NA	TRBV15	TRBJ2-2	CATSSQMSAGELFF	TGTGCCACCAGCAGCCAGATGAGTGCCGGGGAGCTGTTTTTT
many	NA	TRBV5-1	TRBJ2-1	CASSSAQANEQFF	TGCGCCAGCAGCTCAGCACAGGCAAATGAGCAGTTCTTC
NA	NA	TRBV12-3/TRBV12-4	TRBJ2-7	CASSLSREQYF	TGTGCCAGCAGTTTATCGAGGGAGCAGTACTTC
few	NA	TRBV15	TRBJ2-7	CATSRYKSSYEQYF	TGTGCCACCAGCAGGTATAAGAGCTCCTACGAGCAGTACTTC
few	TRBD2	TRBV18	TRBJ2-5	CASSTRDYETQYF	TGTGCCAGCTCAACCCGGGACTACGAGACCCAGTACTTC
NA	TRBD2	TRBV6-1	TRBJ2-7	CASAPGLAGAYEQYF	TGTGCCAGTGCCCCGGGACTAGCGGGGGCCTACGAGCAGTACTTC
NA	NA	TRBV29-1	TRBJ1-1	CSVGPLLNTEAFF	TGCAGCGTCGGCCCTCTGCTGAACACTGAAGCTTTCTTT
few	TRBD1	TRBV5-1	TRBJ1-2	CASGHRTGNYGYTF	TGCGCCAGCGGTCACCGGACAGGGAACTATGGCTACACCTTC
NA	NA	TRBV29-1	TRBJ2-1	CSVDLGRGQFF	TGCAGCGTTGATCTGGGGCGGGGGCAGTTCTTC
few	NA	TRBV14	TRBJ2-7	CASSQSGRRGEQYF	TGTGCCAGCAGCCAGAGTGGGAGGCGAGGCGAGCAGTACTTC
few	TRBD2	TRBV7-2	TRBJ2-1	CASSLELAPHNEQFF	TGTGCCAGCAGCTTAGAACTAGCGCCTCACAATGAGCAGTTCTTC
few	NA	TRBV11-2	TRBJ1-1	CASSFDLGQINTEAFF	TGTGCCAGCAGCTTCGACCTAGGACAGATAAACACTGAAGCTTTCTTT
few	NA	TRBV7-9	TRBJ2-5	CASTPLPQETQYF	TGTGCCAGCACTCCCCTGCCTCAAGAGACCCAGTACTTC
NA	NA	TRBV6-2/TRBV6-3	TRBJ2-5	CASSYSDLQETQYF	TGTGCCAGCAGTTACTCGGATTTACAAGAGACCCAGTACTTC
NA	TRBD1	TRBV14	TRBJ1-2	CASSQRQGSSGYTF	TGTGCCAGCAGCCAGAGACAGGGGAGTTCGGGCTACACCTTC
NA	NA	TRBV5-1	TRBJ1-3	CASSLVGGQPAIYF	TGCGCCAGCAGCTTGGTGGGGGGGCAGCCGGCCATATATTTT
few	NA	TRBV11-2	TRBJ2-7	CASSQGAIQGSYF	TGTGCCAGCAGCCAAGGGGCCATACAGGGATCCTACTTC
few	TRBD2	TRBV9	TRBJ2-2	CASSAWGREELFF	TGTGCCAGCAGCGCCTGGGGGAGGGAGGAGCTGTTTTTT
many	TRBD1	TRBV4-3	TRBJ2-7	CASSQLHRGGAYEQYF	TGCGCCAGCAGCCAACTTCACAGGGGTGGGGCCTACGAGCAGTACTTC
NA	TRBD1	TRBV28	TRBJ1-2	CASRPAGGNYGYTF	TGTGCCAGCAGGCCGGCAGGGGGGAACTATGGCTACACCTTC
few	NA	TRBV5-1	TRBJ1-4	CASSLAGDGTEKLFF	TGCGCCAGCAGCTTGGCAGGGGACGGGACTGAAAAACTGTTTTTT
many	NA	TRBV7-9	TRBJ2-7	CASSLLQGDEQYF	TGTGCCAGCAGCTTACTACAGGGCGACGAGCAGTACTTC
few	TRBD1	TRBV6-2/TRBV6-3	TRBJ2-5	CASSPLDREAETQYF	TGTGCCAGCAGTCCCCTGGACAGGGAGGCAGAGACCCAGTACTTC
NA	NA	TRBV7-9	TRBJ1-2	CASSPSGAMGYTF	TGTGCCAGCAGCCCTTCGGGGGCTATGGGCTACACCTTC
once	TRBD2	TRBV18	TRBJ2-1	CASSPPRGGREFF	TGTGCCAGCTCACCACCCCGGGGCGGGAGAGAGTTCTTC
few	NA	TRBV7-9	TRBJ2-2	CASSLARGGPDTGELFF	TGTGCCAGCAGCTTAGCGAGGGGGGGCCCGGACACCGGGGAGCTGTTTTTT
many	TRBD2	TRBV12-3/TRBV12-4	TRBJ2-1	CASSSDTSGGREQFF	TGTGCCAGCAGTTCGGACACTAGCGGGGGGCGTGAGCAGTTCTTC
NA	NA	TRBV7-9	TRBJ2-1	CASRLVVGQFF	TGTGCCAGCAGGTTGGTGGTAGGGCAGTTCTTC
NA	NA	TRBV21-1	TRBJ1-5	CASSKSNRGNQPQHF	TGTGCCAGCAGCAAATCCAACCGCGGGAATCAGCCCCAGCATTTT
NA	NA	TRBV11-2	TRBJ2-2	CASSLVLSGELFF	TGTGCCAGCAGCTTAGTGCTATCCGGGGAGCTGTTTTTT
few	TRBD2	TRBV6-2/TRBV6-3	TRBJ2-7	CASSYPGLAGGLEQYF	TGTGCCAGCAGTTACCCGGGACTAGCGGGAGGCCTCGAGCAGTACTTC
few	TRBD1	TRBV20-1	TRBJ1-2	CSASPGQSNYGYTF	TGCAGTGCTAGCCCGGGACAGAGTAACTATGGCTACACCTTC
NA	NA	TRBV12-3/TRBV12-4	TRBJ1-3	CAGRQSSGNTIYF	TGTGCCGGGCGGCAGAGCTCTGGAAACACCATATATTTT
NA	TRBD1	TRBV5-6	TRBJ1-2	CASSLPLTGGDGYTF	TGTGCCAGCAGCTTGCCATTAACAGGGGGCGATGGCTACACCTTC
few	TRBD1	TRBV12-3/TRBV12-4	TRBJ2-7	CASIPEGEGTGVSYEQYF	TGTGCCAGCATCCCTGAGGGCGAAGGGACAGGAGTCTCCTACGAGCAGTACTTC
few	TRBD1	TRBV5-1	TRBJ2-3	CASSVTLGTADTQYF	TGCGCCAGCAGCGTAACCCTCGGGACAGCAGATACGCAGTATTTT